Below, one T cell receptor (beta chain) is given with its context. The target of this receptor is not known. No much larger clonotype is one base removed from it; base qualities were not supplied. V is pared back by 3 bases and J by 2 bases, with 5 bases lying between the germline termini. Per the germline V gene (reference sequence), MNHEY is the CDR1 and SMNVEV is the CDR2. The CDR3 covers 12 residues, taking in both the cysteine and the phenylalanine. The retained sequence is limited to the CDR3, 36 bases, with the frame set at the first base. This entry belongs to a study of T cells in tuberculosis (dated by TCRdb to the late 2010s). With regard to the full study: In the study, CD1B tetramers and high-throughput TCR immunosequencing were combined to characterize T cells specific for the mycobacterial lipid antigen glucose monomycolate (GMM). A South African clinical cohort compared IGRA-negative adolescents, IGRA-positive adolescents with latent tuberculosis and adults with active tuberculosis, around ten per group. The full study reports these points: Using GEM motif frequencies, a classifier achieved around 70% accuracy, whereas a classifier built on the diverse GMM-specific repertoire got to 87% accuracy (AUROC roughly 0.88). Which clinical samples got chosen depended on the availability of cryopreserved specimens, and the active tuberculosis cases were adults, whereas the controls were adolescents. Active tuberculosis TCR-alpha repertoires showed smaller mean NN-distances to GMM-specific TCRs than IGRA-negative controls, suggesting clonal expansion of these TCRs. The smaller NN-distances were partly driven by shorter CDR3-alpha lengths in active tuberculosis patients, and the difference for TCR-beta did not reach statistical significance.

At study entry, a tuberculin skin test and the QuantiFERON-TB GOLD In-Tube IGRA were used to screen adolescents for latent tuberculosis infection. Unsorted cryopreserved PBMC were immunosequenced, covering on average about 100,000 T cells per clinical donor. Eleven high schools in the Worcester region of the Western Cape, South Africa, served as enrollment sites for adolescents aged 12 to 18 years. Around 10 adolescents infected with M. tuberculosis and approximately ten uninfected adolescents were chosen and matched for age and sex. Adolescent PBMC were isolated from freshly drawn heparinized blood by density centrifugation and cryopreserved. TCR libraries were generated with the immunoSEQ multiplex PCR assay, using TCR-beta and/or TCR-alpha/delta assays for each sample. The amplified TCR libraries were sequenced on the Illumina high-throughput platform. Per the original workflow: Clustering and dimensionality reduction relied on pairwise TCRdist distances among GMM-specific receptors from T cells that were either sorted ex vivo or expanded in vitro. Each clinical repertoire received a mean NN-distance score, defined as the average TCRdist to the nearest 10% of tetramer-positive reference sequences. GEM TCR motif frequency was calculated as the fraction of unique TCRs that matched known GEM sequences by V/J usage and CDR3 length. Linear discriminant analysis with leave-one-out cross-validation, implemented in scikit-learn, was used to classify active tuberculosis. This immuneACCESS table, as held by TCRdb, lists in-frame sequences with V and J called but not all clones. Of the missing ones, under half trace to an unresolved V gene in checked studies; the others have no known cause. That table gives V, J and clone size, and the DNA gave D and trimming. The sample records approximately 20,000 clones, around 97% of which are singletons. The ten largest clones add up to more than 5% of the sample.

The chain is assembled from TRBV27 and TRBJ2-7; confidence is insufficient to name the D gene. The sample taken for sequencing was PBMCs. This TCR was recovered from a donor aged 10-30 years with latent tuberculosis or without tuberculosis infection. The CDR3 corresponds to CASSFNAYEQYF. The nucleotides read TGTGCCAGCAGTTTCAATGCCTACGAGCAGTACTTC.